Presented here are 5 T cell receptor beta chains from one specimen sequenced in a study of blood T cells in healthy people across ages. Alongside a J-beta primer mix, a sample-barcoded 5' primer served in a second PCR lasting roughly 6 to 11 cycles. MiXCR, applied by TCRdb to the 5' RACE reads, yields one record per CDR3 protein. The table records some 780,000 distinct CDR3 sequences, approximately 53% of them present only once. The sequenced material came from blood. The receptor set was obtained from a man aged 35-49 years in good health.

This rearrangement joins TRBV30 to TRBJ1-2, with D uncertain. CDR3 size: 13 residues. Deletions cut 2 bases from V and 1 base from J, with 8 bases between. Germline CDR1 and CDR2: GTSNPN and SVGIG (reference sequence). The chain's CDR3 is CAWSPDNNYGYTF. Here the CDR3 DNA reads TGTGCCTGGAGTCCCGACAATAACTATGGCTACACCTTC.

The chain combines TRBV20-1 with TRBJ1-1; possible D gene TRBD1, 5 bases. This CDR3 contains 15 residues. Trimming left V 0 bases short and J 5 bases short, with 16 bases between. Germline CDR1 is DFQATT and CDR2 is SNEGSKA (reference sequence). CDR3 protein: CSARDFRAGQTEAFF. CDR3 in DNA: TGCAGTGCTAGAGATTTTCGGGCAGGGCAAACTGAAGCTTTCTTT.

V and J are TRBV5-6 and TRBJ2-7, with 7 bases aligning to TRBD2. The J call may be incorrect, as the DNA end agrees better with TRBJ2-5. Germline V gene sequence: CDR1 SGHDT, CDR2 YYEEEE. CDR3 length equals 15 residues. CDR3 protein: CASSQERGWGETQYF. CDR3 DNA sequence: TGTGCCAGCAGCCAAGAGCGGGGCTGGGGGGAGACCCAGTACTTC.

V gene TRBV28 combines with J gene TRBJ2-3, with D tentatively TRBD2 (6 bases). The length of the CDR3 is 14 residues. Germline CDR1 reads MDHEN; CDR2 reads SYDVKM. Trimming left V 2 bases short and J 7 bases short, with 13 bases between. The CDR3 bases are TGTGCCAGCAGTTTAAGTGGGAGGCCGTATACGCAGTATTTT. This codes for CASSLSGRPYTQYF.

The chain joins TRBV6-5 to TRBJ2-3; D possibly corresponds to TRBD2 (5 bases). Germline values: CDR1 MNHEY, CDR2 SVGAGI. The CDR3 spans 15 residues. Trimming removed 4 bases at V and 0 bases at J, with 11 bases between. The CDR3 is CASSSGILSTDTQYF. As DNA, the CDR3 is TGTGCCAGCAGTTCCGGGATCCTCAGCACAGATACGCAGTATTTT.